This entry lists 27 T cell receptor beta chains sequenced from one sample in a study of blood T cell repertoires in COVID-19. The table came from immunoSEQ multiplex PCR; TCRdb's copy has only in-frame clones and leaves some out. The table includes over 15,000 clones, around 89% detected once. Sequenced: peripheral blood. Receptor source: a man aged 80 or over with acute or convalescent COVID-19.

The rearrangement uses TRBV19 and TRBJ1-2; D unclear. V lost 3 bases and J lost 0, with 11 bases in between. The CDR3 is made up of 15 amino acids. Germline loops: CDR1 LNHDA, CDR2 SQIVND (reference sequence). The CDR3 DNA is TGTGCCAGTAGTATTACAGATACCCCTAACTATGGCTACACCTTC. This translates into CASSITDTPNYGYTF.

The rearrangement joins TRBV29-1 to TRBJ2-1; TRBD1 aligns across 7 bases. The junction had 9 bases not matched to a gene; V was cut back by 6 bases and J by 1 base. This CDR3 spans 15 amino acids. Germline loops: CDR1 SQVTM, CDR2 ANQGSEA. The CDR3: CSVKTGAASYNEQFF. Here the CDR3 DNA reads TGCAGCGTCAAAACAGGGGCGGCTTCCTACAATGAGCAGTTCTTC.

The CDR3, as DNA: TGTGCCAGCACGAAGGGGGAACATATGAACACTGAAGCTTTCTTT. Translation: CASTKGEHMNTEAFF. The chain recombines TRBV2 with TRBJ1-1; D is possibly TRBD1 (6 bases). Trimming pared 7 bases from V and 0 bases from J, leaving 15 bases between. Germline V gives CDR1 SNHLY, CDR2 FYNNEI. The CDR3 is made up of 15 amino acids.

The chain joins TRBV29-1 to TRBJ1-2, with 9 bases lining up with TRBD1. Germline V lookup: CDR1 SQVTM, CDR2 ANQGSEA. V gave up 5 bases and J gave up 2 bases; unmatched junction bases: 3. CDR3 length: 13 amino acids. CDR3 sequence: CSVLGTGNYGYTF. CDR3 nucleotide sequence: TGCAGCGTTCTCGGGACAGGGAACTATGGCTACACCTTC. The full variable domain, with the rest looked up from reference TRBV29-1 and TRBJ1-2, is SAVISQKPSRDICQRGTSLTIQCQVDSQVTMMFWYRQQPGQSLTLIATANQGSEATYESGFVIDKFPISRPNLTFSTLTVSNMSPEDSSIYLCSVLGTGNYGYTFGSGTRLTVV.

This clone was detected a few times. V and J are TRBV27 and TRBJ2-7; 10 nucleotides agree with TRBD2. Germline V lookup: CDR1 MNHEY, CDR2 SMNVEV (reference sequence). The CDR3 consists of 17 residues. After removal of 1 base from V and 2 bases from J, the junction contained 8 bases not matched to a gene. The CDR3 here is CASSLFASGRRTYEQYF. In nucleotides, the CDR3 is TGTGCCAGCAGTTTATTTGCTAGCGGGAGACGTACCTACGAGCAGTACTTC.

This clone was detected only a few times. J is TRBJ1-4 and V is TRBV27, with 11 bases that match TRBD1. CDR1 and CDR2 from the germline V gene are MNHEY and SMNVEV (reference sequence). V lost 6 bases and J lost 6; bases outside the gene matches: 9. This CDR3 spans 16 amino acids. CDR3 residues: CASSPGTGGKYEKLFF. The CDR3 DNA reads TGTGCCAGCAGCCCCGGGACAGGGGGAAAGTATGAAAAACTGTTTTTT.

This clone came up once. Here the CDR3 reads CASSEGSSYNSPLHF. The CDR3 DNA reads TGTGCCAGCAGTGAAGGGAGCTCCTATAATTCACCCCTCCACTTT. This rearrangement joins TRBV6-4 to TRBJ1-6; no clear D gene. Trimming took off 3 bases at V and 0 bases at J, with 6 bases between the two ends. The V gene's germline CDR1 is MRHNA and CDR2 SNTAGT. The CDR3 loop spans 15 amino acids.

V and J are TRBV19 and TRBJ1-4; D is undetermined. This CDR3 region has 13 residues. CDR1 is LNHDA and CDR2 is SQIVND in the germline V gene (reference sequence). V was cut by 5 bases and J by 14 bases, with 18 bases left in between. The CDR3 protein is CASSSDGGFELFF. For the CDR3, the DNA is TGTGCCAGTAGTTCGGACGGAGGCTTCGAGCTGTTTTTT.

The rearrangement links TRBV9 to TRBJ2-2; 11 nucleotides agree with TRBD2. Germline loops: CDR1 SGDLS, CDR2 YYNGEE. The CDR3 is 16 residues long. With 6 bases clipped from V and 3 bases from J, the junction kept 7 bases outside the gene matches. This chain's CDR3 is CASKVAGGPDTGELFF. CDR3 DNA: TGTGCCAGCAAGGTAGCGGGGGGGCCGGACACCGGGGAGCTGTTTTTT. The variable domain in full, with the rest retrieved from reference TRBV9 and TRBJ2-2, is DSGVTQTPKHLITATGQRVTLRCSPRSGDLSVYWYQQSLDQGLQFLIQYYNGEERAKGNILERFSAQQFPDLHSELNLSSLELGDSALYFCASKVAGGPDTGELFFGEGSRLTVL.

This clone was detected a few times. This chain connects TRBV13 to TRBJ2-3, with unresolved D. In germline, CDR1 is PRHDT, CDR2 FYEKMQ (reference sequence). Trimming removed 2 bases from V and 0 bases from J, with 15 bases in between. The CDR3 is made up of 17 amino acids. CDR3 protein: CASSLKVAMFSTDTQYF. DNA of the CDR3: TGTGCCAGCAGCTTAAAAGTAGCCATGTTTAGCACAGATACGCAGTATTTT. Variable domain in full (rest from reference TRBV13 and TRBJ2-3): AAGVIQSPRHLIKEKRETATLKCYPIPRHDTVYWYQQGPGQDPQFLISFYEKMQSDKGSIPDRFSAQQFSDYHSELNMSSLELGDSALYFCASSLKVAMFSTDTQYFGPGTRLTVL.

The V and J genes are TRBV7-6 and TRBJ1-4, with D possibly TRBD1 on 6 matching bases. The CDR3 is 15 amino acids. The V end lost 1 base, the J end lost 0 bases, and 6 bases lay between the germline ends. Germline CDR1 and CDR2: SGHVS and FNYEAQ. The CDR3 loop reads CASSLGTATNEKLFF. DNA of the CDR3: TGTGCCAGCAGCTTAGGGACAGCAACTAATGAAAAACTGTTTTTT.

Only one count was recorded for this clone. V usage is TRBV6-5 and J usage is TRBJ2-2; TRBD2 aligns across 8 bases. From germline, CDR1 is MNHEY and CDR2 SVGAGI. Trimming at V came to 2 bases and at J to 4 bases, leaving 6 bases not matched to a gene. The CDR3 length is 16 residues. CDR3 residues: CASSYPSSGSTGELFF. In DNA form, the CDR3 reads TGTGCCAGCAGTTACCCATCTAGCGGGTCCACCGGGGAGCTGTTTTTT.

The chain carries TRBV19 and TRBJ1-5; perhaps TRBD1 as D (5 bases). Trimming took 1 base from V and 9 from J, leaving 7 bases between them. This CDR3 has 12 residues. Germline values: CDR1 LNHDA, CDR2 SQIVND (reference sequence). The CDR3 here is CASSIVGGPQHF. In nucleotides, the CDR3 is TGTGCCAGTAGTATAGTGGGGGGGCCCCAGCATTTT.

Only a few counts were recorded for this clone. The V call is TRBV10-3, the J call TRBJ1-1; a weak D match, TRBD1 (5 bases). Germline assignment: CDR1 ENHRY and CDR2 SYGVKD. The V gene lost 7 bases and the J gene lost 5 bases, with 17 bases spanning the gap. The CDR3 contains 14 residues. The CDR3 reads CAITSTESGTEAFF. DNA of the CDR3: TGTGCCATCACTTCGACGGAGTCAGGGACTGAAGCTTTCTTT.

The gene calls are TRBV30 and TRBJ2-7, with D perhaps TRBD1 (6 bases). Trimming pared 0 bases from V and 0 bases from J, leaving 12 bases between. This CDR3 comprises 15 residues. CDR1 and CDR2 from the germline V gene are GTSNPN and SVGIG (reference sequence). CDR3 sequence: CAWSVRPGVSYEQYF. Here the CDR3 DNA reads TGTGCCTGGAGTGTACGCCCAGGGGTCTCCTACGAGCAGTACTTC.

The chain carries TRBV30 and TRBJ1-3, with 9 bases identical to TRBD1. Germline CDR1 GTSNPN, CDR2 SVGIG (reference sequence). V lost 4 bases to trimming and J lost 4 bases; unmatched junction nucleotides: 5. The CDR3 sequence is 14 residues long. The CDR3 bases are TGTGCCTGGACCACTGGACAGGGGGGAAACACCATATATTTT. Amino acids: CAWTTGQGGNTIYF.

The chain combines TRBV5-6 with TRBJ1-1, with 8 nucleotides matching TRBD1. The germline V gene encodes CDR1 SGHDT and CDR2 YYEEEE. V trimming: 0 bases; J trimming: 3 bases; junction bases outside the gene matches: 7. The CDR3 runs 16 residues. The chain's CDR3 is CASSLGTGRTDTEAFF. CDR3 nucleotides: TGTGCCAGCAGCTTGGGGACAGGGAGGACGGACACTGAAGCTTTCTTT.

This chain joins TRBV5-6 and TRBJ2-2, with a tentative D call TRBD1 (6 bases). The CDR3 covers 15 residues. V lost 1 base, J lost 4 bases, and 11 bases lay in between. CDR1 is SGHDT, CDR2 YYEEEE, per germline. The CDR3 region is CASSLWDIITGELFF. Written as DNA, the CDR3 is TGTGCCAGCAGCTTGTGGGACATCATCACCGGGGAGCTGTTTTTT.

The chain is built from TRBV6-5 and TRBJ1-1, with TRBD1 identical over 7 bases. The CDR3 has 15 amino acids. CDR1 and CDR2 from the germline V gene are MNHEY and SVGAGI. Unmatched junction bases numbered 7, after V lost 5 bases and J lost 1 base. The CDR3 nucleotides are TGTGCCAGCAGTCGGGCAGGGGGTTGGAACACTGAAGCTTTCTTT. Its translation is CASSRAGGWNTEAFF.

The chain combines TRBV4-2 with TRBJ1-3; tentatively, D is TRBD1 (5 bases). Germline values: CDR1 LGHNA, CDR2 YNFKEQ. Deletions cut 5 bases from V and 2 bases from J, with 13 bases between. The CDR3 length is 15 residues. This chain's CDR3 is CASSWAGPTGNTIYF. The CDR3 coding sequence is TGTGCCAGCAGCTGGGCAGGGCCTACTGGAAACACCATATATTTT.

This clone occurred once. The chain is built from TRBV3-1 (or the pseudogene TRBV3-2) and TRBJ2-5, with TRBD1 matching over 12 bases. The germline gives CDR1 LGHDT, CDR2 YNNKEL (reference sequence). The CDR3 is 14 amino acids. The J segment lost 5 bases and the V segment lost 3 bases, leaving 1 base of the junction unmatched. Here the CDR3 reads CASSQGQGAETQYF. Here the CDR3 DNA reads TGTGCCAGCAGCCAGGGACAGGGGGCGGAGACCCAGTACTTC.

This clone was picked up a small number of times. V is TRBV25-1 and J is TRBJ1-1; D gene unclear. Trimming took off 0 bases at V and 6 bases at J, with 14 bases between the two ends. CDR3 length equals 15 residues. CDR1 and CDR2 (germline): MGHDK, SYGVNS. The CDR3 is CASSEYEVAGAEAFF. The DNA of the CDR3 is TGTGCCAGCAGTGAATATGAGGTCGCGGGTGCTGAAGCTTTCTTT.

This chain connects TRBV2 to TRBJ2-7; TRBD2 agrees at 12 bases. In germline, CDR1 is SNHLY, CDR2 FYNNEI. CDR3 length: 15 residues. Trimming took 6 bases from V and 2 from J; bases not matched to a gene: 5. Written as DNA, the CDR3 is TGTGCCAGCAGGACCGGACTAGCGGGAACCTACGAGCAGTACTTC. Translating gives CASRTGLAGTYEQYF.

The CDR3 sequence: CASSRINTEAFF. The CDR3 DNA sequence: TGTGCCAGCAGCCGTATCAACACTGAAGCTTTCTTT. This rearrangement joins TRBV12-3 or TRBV12-4 to TRBJ1-1; D remains ambiguous. The CDR3 loop spans 12 amino acids. Trimming stripped 6 bases from V and 2 bases from J, with 7 bases between.

CDR3: CASSQDPAGKVYGYTF. CDR3 bases: TGTGCCAGCAGCCAAGATCCCGCAGGGAAGGTCTATGGCTACACCTTC. The V and J genes are TRBV3-1 (or the pseudogene TRBV3-2) and TRBJ1-2; D might be TRBD1 (5 bases). V gave up 0 bases and J gave up 4 bases, with 15 bases separating them. The CDR3 consists of 16 residues. CDR1 is LGHDT, CDR2 YNNKEL, per germline (reference sequence).

The chain joins TRBV5-6 to TRBJ2-3; TRBD2 aligns across 8 bases. Trimming cost V 1 base and J 3 bases; bases outside gene matches: 4. Germline lookup yields CDR1 SGHDT and CDR2 YYEEEE. The CDR3 runs 15 residues. CDR3 residues: CASSLRVAGTDTQYF. For the CDR3, the DNA is TGTGCCAGCAGCTTGCGAGTAGCGGGGACAGATACGCAGTATTTT.

V and J are TRBV6-1 and TRBJ1-2; D uncertain. This CDR3 is built from 13 residues. The V end was cut by 3 bases, the J end by 6 bases, with 11 bases between. CDR1 and CDR2 (germline): MNHNS, SASEGT. The CDR3 protein is CASSETANNGYTF. In DNA, the CDR3 is TGTGCCAGCAGTGAGACTGCGAACAATGGCTACACCTTC.